This T cell receptor (beta chain) was documented in a study of read filtering for tumor transcriptome and immune sequencing. Study details: Transcriptome libraries were built from DNase-treated RNA.

Trimming stripped 4 bases from V and 14 bases from J, with 12 bases between. The CDR3 has 12 residues. The V gene's germline CDR1 is MNHEY and CDR2 SMNVEV (reference sequence). This library used around 0.4 ug RNA and molecular barcoded adaptors spanning alpha/delta and beta/gamma chains. Via MiXCR, TCRdb re-called the reads, giving one row per CDR3 protein. The table shows 50,000 to 65,000 distinct CDR3 sequences, with approximately 19% occurring only once. This clonotype was recorded at least ten times. This TCR was sampled from a donor at least 40 years old with multiple myeloma. V is TRBV27 and J is TRBJ1-6; maybe TRBD1 (5 bases). Sample: a population of CD138-negative cells sorted from bone marrow. The chain's CDR3 is CASSYPGRALHF. The DNA of the CDR3 is TGTGCCAGCAGTTATCCAGGGAGAGCCCTCCACTTT.